This passage covers 30 T cell receptor beta chains from one sample sequenced in a study of T cells in Graves' hyperthyroidism and ophthalmopathy. RNA transcripts gave rise to amplified TCR beta CDR3 regions. TCR CDR3 underwent first-round RT-PCR with the HTBI primer set. Each CDR3 protein gets one entry after TCRdb re-called the multiplex PCR reads with MiXCR. The sample yields around 420,000 distinct CDR3 sequences, more than 15% seen once. Sequenced material: blood. The receptor set was obtained from a woman between 18 and 29 years old with Graves' hyperthyroidism.

This clonotype showed up many times. J is TRBJ2-1 and V is TRBV7-2; 10 bases match TRBD2. Germline loops: CDR1 SGHTA, CDR2 FQGNSA. V shed 8 bases, J shed 6 bases, and the junction held 7 bases outside the gene matches. The CDR3 is 14 residues long. Here the CDR3 reads CASQSGRASNEQFF. The CDR3 nucleotides are TGTGCCAGCCAAAGCGGGAGGGCCAGCAATGAGCAGTTCTTC.

This clonotype has ten or more counts. This sequence joins TRBV20-1 and TRBJ2-5; D possibly matches TRBD1 or TRBD2 (6 bases each). Germline CDR1 is DFQATT and CDR2 is SNEGSKA (reference sequence). The CDR3 runs to 15 residues. V lost 3 bases to trimming and J lost 3 bases, with 17 bases between them. CDR3: CSASVGGWREETQYF. Written as DNA, the CDR3 is TGCAGTGCTAGTGTGGGGGGCTGGAGAGAAGAGACCCAGTACTTC.

This chain uses TRBV4-1 with TRBJ2-6, with D possibly matching TRBD2 (6 bases). The CDR3 spans 16 residues. Germline CDR1 and CDR2: MGHRA and YSYEKL. Deletions cut 3 bases from V and 1 base from J, with 10 bases between. CDR3 amino acids: CASSQEGLSGANVLTF. As DNA, the CDR3 is TGCGCCAGCAGCCAGGAGGGGTTGTCTGGGGCCAACGTCCTGACTTTC.

The chain recombines TRBV10-2 with TRBJ2-7, with unresolved D. The CDR3 extends over 14 amino acids. Germline CDR1 is WSHSY and CDR2 is SAAADI. V shed 2 bases and J shed 0 bases, with 8 bases lying between them. CDR3 sequence (DNA): TGCGCCAGCAGTGAGGAACGGGCCTCCTACGAGCAGTACTTC. Residues: CASSEERASYEQYF.

This CDR3 is CASRGTGGSSYGYTF. CDR3 nucleotide sequence: TGTGCCAGCAGGGGGACAGGAGGATCCTCCTATGGCTACACCTTC. This chain joins TRBV2 and TRBJ1-2; 8 positions match TRBD1. The CDR3 covers 15 residues. Germline CDR1 is SNHLY and CDR2 is FYNNEI. Trimming removed 6 bases from V and 4 bases from J; junction bases left unmatched: 10.

This clonotype was picked up many times. The V call is TRBV11-3, the J call TRBJ2-7; possibly TRBD2 for D (6 bases). CDR3 size: 15 residues. The germline V and J ends were trimmed by 3 bases and 2 bases, with 14 bases remaining between them. The germline CDR1 and CDR2 sequences are SGHNT and YENEEA. The CDR3 coding sequence is TGTGCCAGCAGCTTCAAGGGGACTGATACCTACGAGCAGTACTTC. Encoded protein: CASSFKGTDTYEQYF.

The genes are TRBV10-1 and TRBJ2-6, with D possibly matching TRBD1 (7 bases). CDR3 length: 17 residues. Between the trimmed V and J ends, which lost 4 bases and 2 bases, there was a span of 15 bases. CDR1 and CDR2 from the germline V gene are WNHNN and SYGVQD (reference sequence). Written as DNA, the CDR3 is TGCGCCAGCAGTGCCGGGACAGCGGGCGCTGGGGCCAACGTCCTGACTTTC. It yields the protein CASSAGTAGAGANVLTF.

The table lists this clonotype with a few counts. The CDR3 DNA reads TGTGCCACTAGGGGCGGGTCCACCGGGGAGCTGTTTTTT. It translates to CATRGGSTGELFF. This chain links TRBV2 with TRBJ2-2, with D perhaps matching TRBD1 or TRBD2 (5 bases each). The germline gives CDR1 SNHLY, CDR2 FYNNEI. The CDR3 has 13 residues. The germline V and J ends were trimmed by 10 bases and 4 bases, with 13 bases remaining between them.

As concerns this clonotype: This may be a read error: a much more frequent sequence differs by one nucleotide. The chain employs TRBV14 and TRBJ2-1, with D perhaps assigned TRBD1 or TRBD2 (5 bases each). CDR3 size: 15 residues. CDR1 and CDR2 (germline): SGHDN, FVKESK. The CDR3 bases are TGTGCCAGCAGCCAAGAGGGAGAGGGGTACAATGAGCGGTTCTTC. It is translated as CASSQEGEGYNERFF.

V is TRBV11-2 and J is TRBJ2-5, with D unresolved. V lost 2 bases and J lost 3, with 10 bases in between. The CDR3 is 14 residues long. Germline CDR1 reads SGHAT; CDR2 reads FQNNGV. CDR3 in amino acids: CASSLQRLKETQYF. As DNA, the CDR3 is TGTGCCAGCAGCTTACAGAGGTTGAAAGAGACCCAGTACTTC.

There are many counts of this clonotype. The chain couples TRBV6-1 to TRBJ1-2; D perhaps matches TRBD1 (5 bases). From germline, CDR1 is MNHNS and CDR2 SASEGT. The CDR3 is 15 residues long. V was cut by 5 bases and J by 5 bases, with 18 bases left in between. For the CDR3, the DNA is TGTGCCAGCAGTACCACGGGGGTGACGCTATATGGCTACACCTTC. Its protein is CASSTTGVTLYGYTF.

This clonotype was seen ten or more times. The chain links TRBV11-3 to TRBJ2-1, with D unresolved. The V end lost 3 bases, the J end lost 8 bases, and 8 bases lay between the germline ends. This CDR3 is 12 amino acids long. CDR1 SGHNT and CDR2 YENEEA come from the germline V gene. The CDR3 here is CASSFSTHEQFF. The CDR3 region has the DNA TGTGCCAGCAGCTTTAGTACCCATGAGCAGTTCTTC.

This clonotype was recorded at least ten times. This sequence joins TRBV7-9 and TRBJ2-3; 9 bases fit TRBD2. Looked up from germline, CDR1 is SEHNR and CDR2 is FQNEAQ (reference sequence). V shed 5 bases and J 4 bases; nucleotides not matched to a gene: 10. The CDR3 sequence is 16 residues long. Here the CDR3 DNA reads TGTGCCAGCAGCCCTATAATAGCGGGAGAGGCAGATACGCAGTATTTT. It translates to CASSPIIAGEADTQYF.

The chain links TRBV14 to TRBJ2-2; perhaps TRBD2 as D (6 bases). V lost 5 bases and J 5 bases, leaving 27 bases between the germline ends. The germline V gene encodes CDR1 SGHDN and CDR2 FVKESK. CDR3 length: 19 residues. CDR3 sequence (DNA): TGTGCCAGCAGCTTGAAGATTCCGGGACTGGGATTTTGGACCGGGGAGCTGTTTTTT. This gives the protein CASSLKIPGLGFWTGELFF.

In this sample, this clonotype turned up many times. This sequence joins TRBV7-8 and TRBJ2-1; 7 bases are shared with TRBD2. Trimming removed 5 bases from V and 8 bases from J; junction bases left unmatched: 12. Germline CDR1 is SGHVS and CDR2 is FQNEAQ. The CDR3 is 15 amino acids. CDR3 loop: CASSLRDYQGDEQFF. CDR3 nucleotide sequence: TGTGCCAGCAGCCTCCGGGACTACCAAGGGGATGAGCAGTTCTTC.

This chain connects TRBV5-4 to TRBJ2-1; 10 bases map to TRBD2. V was clipped by 0 bases and J by 9 bases; unmatched bases: 12. The CDR3 has 17 residues. Germline CDR1 is SGHNT and CDR2 is YYREEE (reference sequence). The CDR3 spells CASSLDTSGALRGEQFF. CDR3 DNA sequence: TGTGCCAGCAGCTTGGATACTAGCGGGGCCCTCAGGGGTGAGCAGTTCTTC.

The V call is TRBV30, the J call TRBJ1-2; maybe TRBD1 (5 bases). Between the trimmed V and J ends, which lost 0 bases and 7 bases, there was a span of 21 bases. CDR1 and CDR2 (germline): GTSNPN, SVGIG (reference sequence). The CDR3 covers 16 residues. CDR3 amino acids: CAWSVPSAGRWSGYTF. The CDR3 DNA reads as TGTGCCTGGAGTGTACCATCGGCAGGGCGCTGGAGTGGCTACACCTTC.

This clonotype was seen a few times. The chain uses TRBV12-3 or TRBV12-4 and TRBJ1-3; D perhaps matches TRBD1 (6 bases). The CDR3 is 15 residues long. V lost 2 bases to trimming and J lost 8 bases, with 16 bases between them. The CDR3 nucleotides read TGTGCCAGCAGTTTAATCCTCGGGGGCTTAGACACCATATATTTT. Amino acids: CASSLILGGLDTIYF.

This clonotype appeared a single time. The junction differs from germline at one of its ends, possibly a read error. The CDR3 is CSVGPGLTYNEQFF. The CDR3 region has the DNA TGCAGCGTTGGGCCGGGACTAACCTATAATGAGCAGTTCTTC. The chain couples TRBV29-1 to TRBJ2-1; 7 bases are a match to TRBD2. Germline V gene lookup returns CDR1 SQVTM and CDR2 ANQGSEA. This CDR3 has 14 residues.

This clonotype was observed at least ten times. The V and J genes are TRBV18 and TRBJ1-1; D uncertain. The V end was cut by 2 bases, the J end by 5 bases, with 9 bases between. The V gene's germline CDR1 is KGHSH and CDR2 LQKENI. The CDR3 has 13 residues. CDR3 coding DNA: TGTGCCAGCTCACCAGCGGCGCGGACTGAAGCTTTCTTT. Translation: CASSPAARTEAFF.

This clonotype showed up many times. The chain carries TRBV28 and TRBJ2-7, with a weak D call TRBD2 (7 bases). Trimming removed 4 bases at V and 0 bases at J, with 16 bases between. The germline V gene has CDR1 MDHEN and CDR2 SYDVKM. The CDR3 length is 16 residues. CDR3 loop: CASSYLGGLSSYEQYF. The DNA of the CDR3 is TGTGCCAGCAGTTACCTCGGGGGGCTGAGCTCCTACGAGCAGTACTTC.

This clonotype was counted at least ten times. The genes are TRBV28 and TRBJ2-1; a weak D match, TRBD2 (5 bases). Trimming pared 7 bases from V and 6 bases from J, leaving 10 bases between. Per germline, CDR1 MDHEN and CDR2 SYDVKM. The CDR3 runs 12 residues. The CDR3 DNA sequence: TGTGCCAGCATGGGGAGTTCCAATGAGCAGTTCTTC. Protein product: CASMGSSNEQFF.

This clonotype was seen many times. This sequence joins TRBV20-1 and TRBJ2-3; 13 nucleotides match TRBD2. V lost 1 base and J lost 2; bases outside the gene matches: 9. CDR1 DFQATT and CDR2 SNEGSKA come from the germline V gene (reference sequence). This CDR3 region has 18 residues. The CDR3 is CSARGTSGSAPPTDTQYF. The DNA of the CDR3 is TGCAGTGCTAGAGGGACTAGCGGGAGTGCCCCCCCCACAGATACGCAGTATTTT.

Notes on this clonotype: Mismatch with germline at one junction end may stem from a read error. V and J are TRBV7-9 and TRBJ2-3, with D perhaps TRBD2 (6 bases). The CDR3 is made up of 14 amino acids. CDR1 is SEHNR, CDR2 FQNEAQ, per germline (reference sequence). The CDR3 region is CAGSTWGDADTQYF. The CDR3 DNA reads as TGTGCCGGCAGCACCTGGGGGGACGCAGATACGCAGTATTTT.

This clonotype occurred many times. The chain recombines TRBV18 with TRBJ2-1; unclear D gene. CDR3 length: 13 amino acids. The germline CDR1 and CDR2 sequences are KGHSH and LQKENI. Trimming pared 6 bases from V and 8 bases from J, leaving 14 bases between. The DNA of the CDR3 is TGTGCCAGCTCCTCCAACCCGGTTGATGAGCAGTTCTTC. Translation gives CASSSNPVDEQFF. The entire variable domain, with the rest obtained from reference TRBV18 and TRBJ2-1, is as follows: NAGVMQNPRHLVRRRGQEARLRCSPMKGHSHVYWYRQLPEEGLKFMVYLQKENIIDESGMPKERFSAEFPKEGPSILRIQQVVRGDSAAYFCASSSNPVDEQFFGPGTRLTVL.

Ten or more counts support this clonotype. The chain is built from TRBV9 and TRBJ2-2; D might be TRBD2 (6 bases). Per germline, CDR1 SGDLS and CDR2 YYNGEE. The CDR3 loop spans 16 amino acids. V was cut by 1 base and J by 4 bases, with 14 bases left in between. CDR3 coding DNA: TGTGCCAGCAGCGTAAGGAGGGAAGCTCCCACCGGGGAGCTGTTTTTT. This codes for CASSVRREAPTGELFF.

The chain uses TRBV30 and TRBJ2-6; 10 positions agree with TRBD1. V lost 0 bases and J lost 0; bases outside the gene matches: 11. The CDR3 sequence is 20 residues long. Germline V CDR1 and CDR2: GTSNPN, SVGIG (reference sequence). The chain's CDR3 is CAWSVGVSGQGYSGANVLTF. The CDR3 region has the DNA TGTGCCTGGAGTGTGGGGGTATCGGGACAGGGGTACTCTGGGGCCAACGTCCTGACTTTC.

This clonotype was picked up many times. V gene TRBV10-3 combines with J gene TRBJ1-1, with 7 bases aligning to TRBD1. Germline values: CDR1 ENHRY, CDR2 SYGVKD. Trimming cost V 4 bases and J 1 base; bases outside gene matches: 3. This CDR3 region has 14 residues. Here the CDR3 reads CAISVGTENTEAFF. CDR3 DNA sequence: TGTGCCATCAGTGTCGGGACAGAGAACACTGAAGCTTTCTTT.

The chain combines TRBV20-1 with TRBJ2-3; tentatively, D is TRBD2 (6 bases). Trimming cost V 0 bases and J 4 bases, with 14 bases left between them. Germline CDR1 and CDR2: DFQATT and SNEGSKA (reference sequence). This CDR3 is 15 amino acids long. The DNA of the CDR3 is TGCAGTGCTAGAGAGCCCTCGCGGGGCCCAGATACGCAGTATTTT. Its translation is CSAREPSRGPDTQYF.

The sample holds a few counts of this clonotype. This chain connects TRBV19 to TRBJ2-7, with TRBD1 as a possible D gene (6 bases). V lost 6 bases to trimming and J lost 4 bases, with 16 bases between them. Germline-derived CDR1 and CDR2 are LNHDA and SQIVND (reference sequence). The CDR3 loop spans 14 amino acids. CDR3 region: CASSPRDNGYEQYF. The CDR3 coding sequence is TGTGCCAGTAGCCCCCGGGACAATGGTTACGAGCAGTACTTC. Based on the CDR3 plus reference TRBV19 and TRBJ2-7, the full variable domain is DGGITQSPKYLFRKEGQNVTLSCEQNLNHDAMYWYRQDPGQGLRLIYYSQIVNDFQKGDIAEGYSVSREKKESFPLTVTSAQKNPTAFYLCASSPRDNGYEQYFGPGTRLTVT.